The subject of this entry is one T cell receptor beta chain. The data are from a study of cytomegalovirus exposure and HLA in healthy donors. Study-wide context: The early release's HLA-typed donors yielded 65 million to 85 million unique TCRs.

The CDR3 length is 17 residues. V was cut by 5 bases and J by 1 base, with 15 bases left in between. CDR1 SGHVS and CDR2 FNYEAQ come from the germline V gene. Vbeta (60) and Jbeta (13) primers were used in the PCR. Data came from immunoSEQ multiplex PCR; TCRdb stores just in-frame clones and leaves some out. The repertoire has 160,000 or so clones, 70% to 90% of them found once; the top ten carry 0.85%. Input material: PBMCs. The sequence came from a woman aged 25-40 years in good health and CMV-seronegative. This chain uses TRBV7-6 with TRBJ2-6; D is perhaps TRBD2 (5 bases). Written as DNA, the CDR3 is TGTGCCAGCAGCCCTACCCGGGGAGCTTCTGGGGCCAACGTCCTGACTTTC. Its protein product is CASSPTRGASGANVLTF.